The T cell receptor beta chain described here comes from a study of human T cells and chemical hapten exposure listed by TCRdb under 2021. Study-level background: For sensitization, 2% DPC in acetone was applied to a roughly 2 cm by roughly 2 cm area of upper inner arm skin. Blood samples were taken from patients before sensitization (week 0) and at 2, 6 and about 24 weeks after DPC sensitization. Patients additionally received weekly therapeutic DPC doses to the scalp throughout the approximately 25-week study period. The patient cohort, mostly female, included alopecia areata with under or over 50% scalp involvement, alopecia totalis and alopecia universalis. Blood for TCR sequencing was provided by twenty-nine alopecia patients at one to four time points (pre-sensitization, 2, 6 and 24 weeks). Patch testing was done on the upper back using Finn chambers containing 0.01% DPC, and results were scored after 6 days according to International Contact Dermatitis Research Group standards. Libraries were pooled for sequencing, and variation in per-sample TCR yields was attributed mainly to small differences in library volumes within the pool. The study tracked peripheral blood TCR repertoire changes in vivo during primary and secondary sensitization to the hapten diphenylcyclopropenone (DPC) in alopecia patients. The paper's findings and limits, for the study overall: No change with DPC sensitization was found in the number of TCRs above 1 in 1000 frequency, and no evidence of global repertoire structure alterations was found. Because every patient had alopecia, a presumed autoimmune disease, the patients' immune response might differ from that of healthy individuals. Patch test score correlated positively with the number of PT1 expanded TCRs, reaching significance at thresholds 8, 16 and 32 but not at 4. Repeated subsampling changed both the strength of the expansion versus patch-test correlation and the threshold at which the correlation became significant. Significantly more large CDR3 similarity clusters were formed by expanded TCRs than by pre-sensitization or healthy control sets, consistent with antigen-driven responses.

The meaning of the sample's time point label: patch test 1, 2 weeks after DPC sensitization. Read against the paper, the sample's treatment or condition label means: therapeutic diphenylcyclopropenone sensitization with weekly scalp DPC. Blood at each patch-test visit was drawn before the patch test was applied. To be eligible, patients had to be aged 18 to 70, diagnosed with alopecia and judged suitable for DPC therapy, while pregnant patients were excluded. Unfractionated whole blood was collected in Tempus Blood RNA tubes, and total RNA was extracted from that blood. Concerning this clonotype itself: Its antigen is not yet known. No quality values exist for individual bases; no much larger clone is one base distant.

To prepare the library, RACE was applied. Sequencing was performed on a NextSeq 500. Library preparation attached unique molecular identifiers to individual cDNA molecules for quantitative, reproducible TCR counting. For every blood RNA sample, sequencing covered both the TCR alpha and TCR beta chains. The paper's data handling went like this. The median number of TCRs per sample was 95,638, ranging from roughly 20,000 to 700,000. The Decombinator software suite was used to annotate the V, J and CDR3 of the TCR reads. For PS versus PT1 abundance plots, all samples were subsampled to the same number of TCRs (28,000). Expanded TCRs were defined as absent before sensitization and observed at least eight times at the 2-week time point. Using fastp at Q25 and MiXCR, TCRdb reprocessed the public reads and kept productive beta chains. Records with the same CDR3 protein are collapsed into one entry carrying the most frequent genes and DNA. The V and J calls come from TCRdb's annotation, not from the publication. The sample table lists roughly 180,000 distinct CDR3 sequences, 20% to 25% of them with a count of one. The top ten hold approximately 6.4% of the sample.

Based on the germline V gene (reference sequence), the CDR1 and CDR2 sequences are SEHNR and FQNEAQ. V and J lose 5 bases and 2 bases, and a span of 15 bases separates them. Measured from the cysteine to the phenylalanine, the CDR3 is 15 residues long. Only the CDR3 DNA stays, 45 bases, in frame from base 1. The receptor was derived from a woman aged 50 to 65 with alopecia areata. Some clones in this sample may be carry-over from other donors' samples. Specimen: whole blood, collected in connection with sensitization to the hapten diphenylcyclopropenone (DPC). The chain links TRBV7-9 with TRBJ1-2; no D segment can be confidently identified. The nucleotides are TGTGCCAGCAGCATTGGTGGGGAAAGAAACTATGGCTACACCTTC. Translation gives CASSIGGERNYGYTF.